This record looks at one T cell receptor (beta chain) sequence and its context. What it binds is unknown. With 60 Vbeta and 13 Jbeta primers, the PCR was carried out. In the authors' workflow: Counted up in a later analysis, unique TCR beta chains came to 65 million to 80 million, with about 9.9 million shared. TCRdb's table, derived via immunoSEQ multiplex PCR, lists solely in-frame clones and lacks some. V and J calls plus clone size are reproduced from that table; the DNA served to infer D and trimming. This repertoire shows about 160,000 clones, around 84% found once; its top ten account for 1.5% to 2.5%. The data originate from a study of cytomegalovirus exposure and HLA in healthy donors. V lost 2 bases and J lost 8, with 11 bases in between. The CDR3 sequence is 12 residues long. Germline V CDR1 and CDR2: SQVTM, ANQGSEA. Study findings and constraints: A previous analysis found most TCR beta V segments productive roughly 87% or roughly 30% of the time. V segments that were indistinguishable, TRBV6-2 and TRBV6-3 among them, were omitted from analysis.

The clonotype comes from a man between 18 and 35 years old in good health and CMV-seronegative. V is TRBV29-1 and J is TRBJ2-3; possibly TRBD2 for D (6 bases). Material for sequencing was PBMCs. The DNA for the CDR3 is TGCAGCGTTGAAAGGGTGGAGGGTACGCAGTATTTT. Protein sequence: CSVERVEGTQYF.